Listed below are T cell receptor beta chains from one sample, sequenced in a study of T cells after yellow fever vaccination. TCRdb analysed the 5' RACE reads with MiXCR anew, one entry per CDR3 protein. The data contain 450,000 to 550,000 distinct CDR3 sequences, 20% to 25% of them singletons. Specimen: PBMCs, collected less than 25 days after the first yellow fever vaccination. These receptors all come from a man in his late teens or twenties who received the YFV17D yellow fever vaccine. Each CDR3 is given with its conserved first and last residue. The order of the fields is J gene, V gene, clone size, CDR3 protein. Size is omitted from some rows. Given values are once, few, many or a class for expanded clones.

j_call: TRBJ2-7; v_call: TRBV12-3/TRBV12-4; clone_size: .; cdr3_aa: CASSSGTVRTYEQYF
j_call: TRBJ2-1; v_call: TRBV10-3; clone_size: .; cdr3_aa: CAISNAFRGSEQFF
j_call: TRBJ2-7; v_call: TRBV5-1; clone_size: many; cdr3_aa: CASFEAGRTYEQYF
j_call: TRBJ2-3; v_call: TRBV7-3; clone_size: once; cdr3_aa: CASSDPKAGVADTQYF
j_call: TRBJ2-3; v_call: TRBV5-1; clone_size: few; cdr3_aa: CASSPLISGGPDTQYF
j_call: TRBJ1-5; v_call: TRBV5-1; clone_size: many; cdr3_aa: CASSLGGDQPQHF
j_call: TRBJ2-4; v_call: TRBV4-2; clone_size: few; cdr3_aa: CASSQSRLAELAKNIQYF
j_call: TRBJ1-3; v_call: TRBV11-2; clone_size: .; cdr3_aa: CASTPGLIGNTIYF
j_call: TRBJ2-5; v_call: TRBV10-3; clone_size: few; cdr3_aa: CAISERQGKETQYF
j_call: TRBJ2-1; v_call: TRBV10-2; clone_size: few; cdr3_aa: CASSEFLAGGRSYNEQFF
j_call: TRBJ2-7; v_call: TRBV6-1; clone_size: once; cdr3_aa: CASSLTRTHEQYF
j_call: TRBJ2-3; v_call: TRBV20-1; clone_size: .; cdr3_aa: CSAERAGLGDTQYF
j_call: TRBJ1-5; v_call: TRBV5-1; clone_size: .; cdr3_aa: CASSAAGGDQPQHF
j_call: TRBJ1-2; v_call: TRBV4-1; clone_size: few; cdr3_aa: CASSQLGTGGIGYTF
j_call: TRBJ1-3; v_call: TRBV7-2; clone_size: .; cdr3_aa: CASSVQEGNTIYF
j_call: TRBJ2-7; v_call: TRBV7-8; clone_size: .; cdr3_aa: CASSLPLTGDPYEQYF
j_call: TRBJ1-4; v_call: TRBV11-2; clone_size: .; cdr3_aa: CASTQVGPEKLFF
j_call: TRBJ2-3; v_call: TRBV3-1; clone_size: few; cdr3_aa: CASSQESWRNTQYF
j_call: TRBJ2-5; v_call: TRBV27; clone_size: few; cdr3_aa: CASSFVNQETQYF
j_call: TRBJ1-6; v_call: TRBV12-3/TRBV12-4; clone_size: .; cdr3_aa: CASSPHDQGGSPLHF
j_call: TRBJ1-2; v_call: TRBV7-8; clone_size: .; cdr3_aa: CASSLVGAWGYGYTF
j_call: TRBJ1-1; v_call: TRBV7-2; clone_size: .; cdr3_aa: CASSSAAGDTEAFF
j_call: TRBJ1-4; v_call: TRBV7-2; clone_size: .; cdr3_aa: CATSVGATNEKLFF
j_call: TRBJ1-4; v_call: TRBV7-9; clone_size: .; cdr3_aa: CASSSGDPRNEKLFF
j_call: TRBJ1-3; v_call: TRBV20-1; clone_size: few; cdr3_aa: CSAREATGAGNTIYF
j_call: TRBJ2-3; v_call: TRBV9; clone_size: .; cdr3_aa: CASKRGPPSSPNTQYF
j_call: TRBJ2-7; v_call: TRBV18; clone_size: .; cdr3_aa: CASSPRTLQYEQYF
j_call: TRBJ2-2; v_call: TRBV4-1; clone_size: few; cdr3_aa: CASTLMPGLAGGPAGELFF
j_call: TRBJ2-4; v_call: TRBV7-2; clone_size: few; cdr3_aa: CASSPGGAGADIQYF
j_call: TRBJ2-3; v_call: TRBV28; clone_size: many; cdr3_aa: CASSWEYTQYF
j_call: TRBJ1-1; v_call: TRBV20-1; clone_size: .; cdr3_aa: CSAGATKNTEAFF
j_call: TRBJ2-1; v_call: TRBV20-1; clone_size: .; cdr3_aa: CSAGGASGVYNEQFF
j_call: TRBJ1-4; v_call: TRBV6-2/TRBV6-3; clone_size: .; cdr3_aa: CASSTRDPRLFF
j_call: TRBJ2-2; v_call: TRBV10-3; clone_size: .; cdr3_aa: CAISESGRPNTGELFF
j_call: TRBJ1-2; v_call: TRBV7-2; clone_size: .; cdr3_aa: CASSPTGLYGYTF
j_call: TRBJ2-3; v_call: TRBV5-1; clone_size: .; cdr3_aa: CASAFLTTDTQYF
j_call: TRBJ2-5; v_call: TRBV7-2; clone_size: many; cdr3_aa: CASSFPYAGGRETQYF
j_call: TRBJ2-2; v_call: TRBV7-8; clone_size: .; cdr3_aa: CASSLGSDTGELFF
j_call: TRBJ2-2; v_call: TRBV7-2; clone_size: .; cdr3_aa: CASSVDSGHTGELFF
j_call: TRBJ1-2; v_call: TRBV18; clone_size: .; cdr3_aa: CASSPAWGGATDYGYTF
j_call: TRBJ2-4; v_call: TRBV19; clone_size: .; cdr3_aa: CASSLQGAGNIQYF
j_call: TRBJ2-3; v_call: TRBV10-3; clone_size: .; cdr3_aa: CAISEPGAHTQYF
j_call: TRBJ2-7; v_call: TRBV11-2; clone_size: few; cdr3_aa: CASTGPSYEQYF
j_call: TRBJ1-1; v_call: TRBV7-2; clone_size: many; cdr3_aa: CASRRGTEAFF
j_call: TRBJ1-5; v_call: TRBV19; clone_size: .; cdr3_aa: CATTDRGVQPQHF
j_call: TRBJ2-7; v_call: TRBV5-1; clone_size: few; cdr3_aa: CASSLESRASGLFYEQYF
j_call: TRBJ1-3; v_call: TRBV7-2; clone_size: .; cdr3_aa: CASSPQGLVDTIYF
j_call: TRBJ1-1; v_call: TRBV12-3/TRBV12-4; clone_size: few; cdr3_aa: CASSLRGVTEAFF
j_call: TRBJ1-5; v_call: TRBV27; clone_size: .; cdr3_aa: CASSQGVGSNQPQHF
j_call: TRBJ2-3; v_call: TRBV4-3; clone_size: few; cdr3_aa: CASSGRGPRTDTQYF
j_call: TRBJ2-7; v_call: TRBV5-5; clone_size: few; cdr3_aa: CASSQADISYEQYF